Shown below are 16 T cell receptor beta chains from a single sample sequenced in a study of PD-L1 blockade in urothelial cancer. Repertoires were generated with immunoSEQ multiplex PCR, while TCRdb's copy carries only in-frame clones and drops some. The repertoire includes tens of thousands of clones, around 87% of them detected once, and over 5% sits in the top ten. Here the sequenced sample was PBMCs, taken around atezolizumab (anti-PD-L1) treatment. These receptors were taken from a woman between 70 and 85 years old with urothelial cancer.

CDR3 amino acids: CAWGVGGTEAFF. The DNA of the CDR3 is TGTGCCTGGGGAGTGGGTGGGACTGAAGCTTTCTTT. The chain couples TRBV30 to TRBJ1-1; D remains ambiguous. This CDR3 has 12 residues. Germline V gives CDR1 GTSNPN, CDR2 SVGIG (reference sequence). The V gene lost 5 bases and the J gene lost 5 bases, with 12 bases spanning the gap.

Only a few counts were recorded for this clone. The chain combines TRBV6-5 with TRBJ2-1; 11 nucleotides agree with TRBD2. Germline trimming cut 2 bases from V and 4 bases from J; bases unmatched to any gene: 4. Germline V gene data show CDR1 as MNHEY and CDR2 as SVGAGI. The length of the CDR3 is 16 residues. This CDR3 is CASSYGGTSGYNEQFF. CDR3 coding DNA: TGTGCCAGCAGTTACGGGGGGACTAGCGGTTACAATGAGCAGTTCTTC.

The chain employs TRBV4-3 and TRBJ2-3, with a tentative D call TRBD2 (6 bases). The CDR3 is 19 residues long. CDR1 LGHNA and CDR2 YSLEER come from the germline V gene. Deletions cut 1 base from V and 6 bases from J, with 26 bases between. The CDR3 loop reads CASSQGRGLLGLGGDTQYF. DNA for the CDR3: TGCGCCAGCAGCCAAGGACGAGGACTCCTGGGGCTAGGAGGGGATACGCAGTATTTT.

The rearrangement joins TRBV6-1 to TRBJ2-5; D remains unclear. This CDR3 is built from 12 residues. Germline V lookup: CDR1 MNHNS, CDR2 SASEGT. The V and J ends lost 3 bases and 4 bases respectively, with 6 bases between them. In DNA form, the CDR3 reads TGTGCCAGCAGTGACGGGTTAGAGACCCAGTACTTC. Translation gives CASSDGLETQYF.

V gene TRBV10-3 combines with J gene TRBJ1-5, with 8 bases that match TRBD1. CDR3 length equals 15 residues. The V segment lost 7 bases and the J segment 0 bases; nucleotides outside the gene matches: 5. The V gene's germline CDR1 is ENHRY and CDR2 SYGVKD. CDR3 sequence (DNA): TGTGCCATCAAGGAGACAGGGGATAGCAATCAGCCCCAGCATTTT. Translated: CAIKETGDSNQPQHF.

The sample holds one count of this clone. This chain links TRBV7-2 with TRBJ2-5, with TRBD1 identical over 7 bases. This CDR3 has 11 amino acids. The J segment lost 11 bases and the V segment lost 5 bases, leaving 5 bases of the junction unmatched. The germline V gene encodes CDR1 SGHTA and CDR2 FQGNSA. DNA of the CDR3: TGTGCCAGCAGCCGCCGACAGGGTCAGTACTTC. Translated, it gives CASSRRQGQYF.

This chain uses TRBV11-3 with TRBJ2-1; D may be TRBD2 (6 bases). In germline, CDR1 is SGHNT, CDR2 YENEEA. V shed 5 bases and J shed 6 bases, with 14 bases lying between them. This CDR3 contains 14 residues. The CDR3 DNA sequence: TGTGCCAGCAGCACGCAGCGGGCCGCCAATGAGCAGTTCTTC. As protein: CASSTQRAANEQFF.

V and J are TRBV5-1 and TRBJ2-7; 10 nucleotides line up with TRBD1. Germline trimming cut 1 base from V and 10 bases from J; bases unmatched to any gene: 11. CDR3 length equals 15 residues. From germline, CDR1 is SGHRS and CDR2 YFSETQ. The CDR3 here is CASSLSGTGVPQQYF. The CDR3 DNA reads as TGCGCCAGCAGCTTGTCCGGGACAGGGGTGCCCCAACAGTACTTC.

The V call is TRBV5-8, the J call TRBJ1-2; D not resolved. Trimming took 0 bases from V and 2 from J, leaving 8 bases between them. The CDR3 spans 14 residues. Germline CDR1 and CDR2: SGHTS and YDEGEE. The CDR3: CASSLAGLNYGYTF. The DNA of the CDR3 is TGTGCCAGCAGCTTGGCGGGGTTGAACTATGGCTACACCTTC.

The CDR3 sequence: CASRGAGGIYEQFF. CDR3 in DNA: TGTGCCAGCAGGGGGGCGGGAGGGATATATGAGCAGTTCTTC. The gene calls are TRBV2 and TRBJ2-1, with 9 bases fitting TRBD2. Germline loops: CDR1 SNHLY, CDR2 FYNNEI. The trim removed 6 bases at V and 8 bases at J, leaving 8 bases unmatched. This CDR3 contains 14 residues.

The rearrangement links TRBV5-1 to TRBJ2-1; possibly TRBD1 for D (6 bases). The CDR3 has 15 residues. V was trimmed by 0 bases and J by 1 base, leaving 8 bases between them. CDR1 and CDR2 from the germline V gene are SGHRS and YFSETQ. The CDR3 region is CASSLDGQSYNEQFF. CDR3 DNA sequence: TGCGCCAGCAGCTTGGATGGACAGTCCTACAATGAGCAGTTCTTC.

The genes are TRBV5-6 and TRBJ2-6; D perhaps matches TRBD2 (7 bases). V was cut by 3 bases and J by 2 bases, with 18 bases left in between. This CDR3 is built from 18 residues. From germline, CDR1 is SGHDT and CDR2 YYEEEE. The CDR3 reads CASSWGRGGVTGANVLTF. The DNA of the CDR3 is TGTGCCAGCAGCTGGGGGCGGGGAGGGGTAACTGGGGCCAACGTCCTGACTTTC.

J is TRBJ2-2 and V is TRBV7-2; D is perhaps TRBD1 (6 bases). Trimming removed 5 bases from V and 3 bases from J, with 13 bases in between. Germline CDR1 is SGHTA and CDR2 is FQGNSA. This CDR3 contains 15 residues. The CDR3 sequence is CASSLNRAYTGELFF. The CDR3 nucleotides read TGTGCCAGCAGCCTCAACAGGGCCTACACCGGGGAGCTGTTTTTT.

The rearrangement joins TRBV5-1 to TRBJ2-1, with 9 bases that match TRBD2. The CDR3 contains 18 residues. CDR1 is SGHRS and CDR2 is YFSETQ in the germline V gene. With 2 bases clipped from V and 3 bases from J, the junction kept 12 bases outside the gene matches. The CDR3 coding sequence is TGCGCCAGCAGCTTCGACCCCCAAGCGGGAGGATTCTACAATGAGCAGTTCTTC. This encodes CASSFDPQAGGFYNEQFF.

The chain has TRBV10-3 and TRBJ2-5; D uncertain. The germline V and J ends were trimmed by 0 bases and 0 bases, with 5 bases remaining between them. In germline, CDR1 is ENHRY, CDR2 SYGVKD. The CDR3 is 14 residues long. Here the CDR3 DNA reads TGTGCCATCAGTGAGTCGAGGTACCAAGAGACCCAGTACTTC. Residues: CAISESRYQETQYF.

The rearrangement links TRBV9 to TRBJ2-3; 9 positions agree with TRBD1. With V trimmed by 0 bases and J by 3 bases, 5 bases remained unmatched. The CDR3 extends over 16 amino acids. The germline V gene encodes CDR1 SGDLS and CDR2 YYNGEE. CDR3 nucleotide sequence: TGTGCCAGCAGCGTAGAGACAGGGGGGGGGACAGATACGCAGTATTTT. Its protein product is CASSVETGGGTDTQYF.